Listed below are T cell receptor beta chains from one sample, sequenced in a study of CD8 T cells in ankylosing spondylitis. In TCRdb, the 5' RACE reads were re-called with MiXCR into one record per CDR3 protein. The sample yields 800,000 to 900,000 distinct CDR3 sequences, roughly 10% seen once. Sequencing was carried out using blood, either unsorted or a sorted T cell fraction (not recorded which). The receptor source for this set is a male donor with ankylosing spondylitis. CDR3s include the opening cysteine and the closing phenylalanine or tryptophan. A D gene is named only where the DNA matches it firmly. Size is omitted from some rows. Given values are once, few, many or a class for expanded clones.

d_gene	v_gene	abundance	j_gene	CDR3aa	CDR3nt
NA	TRBV25-1	NA	TRBJ2-3	CASSAGVGTDTQYF	TGTGCCAGCAGTGCAGGAGTAGGAACAGATACGCAGTATTTT
NA	TRBV7-2	NA	TRBJ2-7	CASSLAGYYEQYF	TGTGCCAGCAGCTTAGCAGGCTACTACGAGCAGTACTTC
NA	TRBV4-1	few	TRBJ2-2	CASSQDPNGRYGELFF	TGCGCCAGCAGCCAAGATCCCAACGGGAGATACGGGGAGCTGTTTTTT
NA	TRBV11-2	NA	TRBJ1-1	CASSTSLNTEAFF	TGTGCCAGCAGCACAAGTTTGAACACTGAAGCTTTCTTT
NA	TRBV5-1	NA	TRBJ2-4	CASSLGGGKNIQYF	TGCGCCAGCAGCTTGGGGGGTGGCAAAAACATTCAGTACTTC
NA	TRBV12-3/TRBV12-4	NA	TRBJ2-2	CASQSDTRTGELFF	TGTGCCAGCCAATCTGACACACGCACCGGGGAGCTGTTTTTT
TRBD2	TRBV29-1	many	TRBJ2-5	CSVEDSLAGGQGTQYF	TGCAGCGTTGAAGATAGCCTAGCGGGGGGCCAGGGGACCCAGTACTTC
TRBD2	TRBV20-1	few	TRBJ2-7	CSAASGGSYEQYF	TGCAGTGCTGCTAGCGGGGGATCCTACGAGCAGTACTTC
NA	TRBV12-3/TRBV12-4	many	TRBJ2-5	CASSFRGNGETQYF	TGTGCCAGCAGTTTTAGAGGGAATGGCGAGACCCAGTACTTC
NA	TRBV2	few	TRBJ2-7	CASIAGEEYEQYF	TGTGCCAGCATCGCAGGGGAGGAATACGAGCAGTACTTC
NA	TRBV5-1	few	TRBJ1-2	CASSFLPTPRGYTF	TGCGCCAGCAGCTTCCTGCCCACTCCTAGGGGCTACACCTTC
NA	TRBV10-3	NA	TRBJ2-2	CAIRGTDRPGELFF	TGTGCCATCAGGGGAACAGATAGACCCGGGGAGCTGTTTTTT
TRBD1	TRBV6-6	NA	TRBJ1-6	CASAWTGGNSPLHF	TGTGCCAGCGCATGGACAGGGGGAAATTCACCCCTCCACTTT
TRBD2	TRBV20-1	NA	TRBJ2-1	CSASGGANYEQFF	TGCAGTGCTAGCGGGGGGGCAAACTATGAGCAGTTCTTC